This T cell receptor beta chain was recovered during a study of cytomegalovirus exposure and HLA in healthy donors. Study-wide context: Later analysis reported that the 110 or so validation repertoires shared the platform of the 650 to 700 first-cohort repertoires.

Clones were read by immunoSEQ multiplex PCR, and TCRdb kept only the in-frame ones, dropping some. The data contain about 64,000 clones, 75% to 90% of them singletons. This clone was seen only once. The donors were part of the validation cohort, which consisted of roughly 110 subjects and was separate from the first cohort of around 620 subjects. The sequenced sample was PBMCs. This receptor was taken from a woman aged 18-29 years in good health and CMV-seronegative.

CDR3 nucleotide sequence: TGTGCCAGTAGTATAATGGGAGGCAATCAGCCCCAGCATTTT. Translation gives CASSIMGGNQPQHF. The chain combines TRBV19 with TRBJ1-5, with no clear D. With 2 bases removed from V and 2 bases from J, the gap between germline ends came to 7 bases. The germline gives CDR1 LNHDA, CDR2 SQIVND (reference sequence). This CDR3 has 14 amino acids.